This TCR beta chain comes out of a study of T cells after yellow fever vaccination. As for this clonotype: Its cognate antigen is unknown.

MiXCR was run by TCRdb on the 5' RACE reads, yielding one entry per CDR3 protein. There are roughly 310,000 distinct CDR3 sequences in the sample; roughly 4% occur only once, and about a quarter lies in the top ten. The V gene lost 7 bases and the J gene lost 11 bases, with 21 bases spanning the gap. In germline, CDR1 is SGHRS, CDR2 YFSETQ. This CDR3 contains 13 residues. Overall study findings and caveats: Shared CD4/CD8 clonotypes were a small share, likely from convergent recombination. Subsequent to the booster, the majority of primary-vaccination clones reappeared (96% CD4, about 90% CD8).

The receptor comes from a man in his late teens or twenties who received the YFV17D yellow fever vaccine. Specimen: PBMCs, collected on the day of the yellow fever booster vaccination. The chain joins TRBV5-1 to TRBJ1-1; D unclear. The CDR3 spells CASGPEGLAFAFF. The CDR3, as DNA: TGCGCCAGCGGTCCGGAAGGGCTGGCGTTTGCTTTCTTT.